This entry lists 21 T cell receptor beta chains sequenced from one sample in a study of blood T cell repertoires in COVID-19. Profiling relied on immunoSEQ multiplex PCR, and the TCRdb table lists in-frame clones only, not all of them. The data hold around 60,000 clones, with around 92% observed a single time. Sequencing was carried out using peripheral blood. These TCRs come from a man between 50 and 59 years old with active COVID-19.

CDR3 nucleotide sequence: TGTGCCAGCAGCGTGTTACAGGGTTCGGCCGGGGAGCTGTTTTTT. Protein sequence: CASSVLQGSAGELFF. This sequence joins TRBV9 and TRBJ2-2; D is possibly TRBD1 (6 bases). V was clipped by 2 bases and J by 6 bases, with 14 bases between them. Germline CDR1 SGDLS, CDR2 YYNGEE. The length of the CDR3 is 15 residues.

The chain joins TRBV5-1 to TRBJ1-2, with TRBD1 matching 8 bases. J was trimmed by 5 bases and V by 0 bases; bases with no gene match: 6. The CDR3 is 15 residues long. From germline, CDR1 is SGHRS and CDR2 YFSETQ. The CDR3 here is CASSLDGQGTYGYTF. For the CDR3, the DNA is TGCGCCAGCAGCTTGGATGGACAGGGAACTTATGGCTACACCTTC.

The chain is built from TRBV6-2 or TRBV6-3 and TRBJ2-7; D possibly corresponds to TRBD2 (5 bases). Looked up from germline, CDR1 is MNHEY and CDR2 is SVGEGT. The CDR3 is 14 amino acids. V dropped 7 bases and J dropped 0 bases, with 13 bases sitting between them. The DNA of the CDR3 is TGTGCCAGCAACCCGGTGGGGAGCTCCTACGAGCAGTACTTC. Protein: CASNPVGSSYEQYF.

CDR3 protein: CASSQRGGYNVEQFF. The CDR3, as DNA: TGTGCCAGCAGCCAGCGGGGGGGATACAATGTGGAGCAGTTCTTC. The chain uses TRBV5-5 and TRBJ2-1, with 10 bases aligning to TRBD2. The trim removed 4 bases at V and 10 bases at J, leaving 11 bases unmatched. Per germline, CDR1 SGHKS and CDR2 YYEKEE (reference sequence). The CDR3 has 15 amino acids.

V and J are TRBV7-2 and TRBJ2-7; D uncertain. The CDR3 extends over 15 amino acids. Germline V gene lookup returns CDR1 SGHTA and CDR2 FQGNSA. V was shortened by 7 bases and J by 1 base, with 17 bases between the two germline ends. In DNA, the CDR3 is TGTGCCAGCACCGATGTTGCTGGCAGATCCTACGAGCAGTACTTC. The encoded protein is CASTDVAGRSYEQYF.

The chain joins TRBV18 to TRBJ2-3; D may be TRBD2 (6 bases). The V gene lost 2 bases and the J gene lost 6 bases, with 15 bases spanning the gap. Germline V gene sequence: CDR1 KGHSH, CDR2 LQKENI. The CDR3 has 15 residues. CDR3 in amino acids: CASSPSITGGDTQYF. Written as DNA, the CDR3 is TGTGCCAGCTCACCATCAATAACTGGAGGGGATACGCAGTATTTT.

The V gene is TRBV4-3, the J gene TRBJ2-5; 9 positions agree with TRBD2. The V segment lost 0 bases and the J segment 5 bases; nucleotides outside the gene matches: 4. This CDR3 is 15 amino acids long. CDR1 and CDR2 (germline): LGHNA, YSLEER. The CDR3 nucleotides read TGCGCCAGCAGCCAAGAGGGCGGGGGGGCCGAGACCCAGTACTTC. Protein product: CASSQEGGGAETQYF.

This chain links TRBV25-1 with TRBJ2-5, with a tentative D call TRBD1 (5 bases). V lost 6 bases and J lost 4, with 21 bases in between. This CDR3 has 16 amino acids. The V gene's germline CDR1 is MGHDK and CDR2 SYGVNS. DNA for the CDR3: TGTGCCAGCAGCTCCCTCCCGGGCCAGGGTATAGAGACCCAGTACTTC. Its protein is CASSSLPGQGIETQYF.

The chain has TRBV25-1 and TRBJ2-3, with D uncertain. The germline CDR1 and CDR2 sequences are MGHDK and SYGVNS. Trimming stripped 5 bases from V and 1 base from J, with 7 bases between. The CDR3 has 13 amino acids. The CDR3 nucleotides are TGTGCCAGCAGTTGGCCCGGCACAGATACGCAGTATTTT. Protein sequence: CASSWPGTDTQYF.

J is TRBJ2-1 and V is TRBV7-9, with 9 bases lining up with TRBD1. Germline CDR1 and CDR2: SEHNR and FQNEAQ (reference sequence). The ends lost 5 bases at V and 0 bases at J; junction bases unmatched: 11. This CDR3 spans 18 amino acids. The CDR3: CASSVGQGSLSSYNEQFF. For the CDR3, the DNA is TGTGCCAGCAGCGTTGGACAGGGGTCCCTGAGCTCCTACAATGAGCAGTTCTTC.

This chain joins TRBV4-3 and TRBJ1-2; D remains ambiguous. Trimming shortened V by 0 bases and J by 6 bases, and 11 bases separated the two germline ends. This CDR3 is 14 amino acids long. Germline CDR1 LGHNA, CDR2 YSLEER. As DNA, the CDR3 is TGCGCCAGCAGCCAAGACCCAGGCACCCATGGCTACACCTTC. It translates to CASSQDPGTHGYTF.

The V gene is TRBV9, the J gene TRBJ2-1; possible D gene TRBD2, 6 bases. Germline V gene lookup returns CDR1 SGDLS and CDR2 YYNGEE. V was cut by 0 bases and J by 6 bases, with 7 bases left in between. The CDR3 is 13 amino acids. CDR3: CASSVGDFNEQFF. Here the CDR3 DNA reads TGTGCCAGCAGCGTAGGGGACTTCAATGAGCAGTTCTTC.

The chain is built from TRBV6-6 and TRBJ1-6; 7 bases map to TRBD1. The germline V gene has CDR1 MNHNY and CDR2 SVGAGI (reference sequence). The ends lost 5 bases at V and 7 bases at J; junction bases unmatched: 8. This CDR3 contains 15 residues. The CDR3 sequence: CASSLLQGPNSPLHF. In DNA form, the CDR3 reads TGTGCCAGCAGTCTCCTACAGGGGCCGAATTCACCCCTCCACTTT.

This clone occurred once. V gene TRBV18 combines with J gene TRBJ1-1, with no clear D. Trimming cost V 3 bases and J 8 bases, with 13 bases left between them. This CDR3 has 13 amino acids. The germline V gene encodes CDR1 KGHSH and CDR2 LQKENI. CDR3 residues: CASSPGGRGEAFF. The CDR3, as DNA: TGTGCCAGCTCACCGGGAGGTCGAGGAGAAGCTTTCTTT. The variable domain in full, completed from reference TRBV18 and TRBJ1-1, reads NAGVMQNPRHLVRRRGQEARLRCSPMKGHSHVYWYRQLPEEGLKFMVYLQKENIIDESGMPKERFSAEFPKEGPSILRIQQVVRGDSAAYFCASSPGGRGEAFFGQGTRLTVV.

This chain links TRBV4-2 with TRBJ1-2, with D maybe TRBD1 (5 bases). Germline values: CDR1 LGHNA, CDR2 YNFKEQ. The CDR3 totals 16 residues. Trimming took off 1 base at V and 1 base at J, with 13 bases between the two ends. For the CDR3, the DNA is TGTGCCAGCAGCCAAGGATCGGGACTGAGTAACTATGGCTACACCTTC. Its translation: CASSQGSGLSNYGYTF.

V and J are TRBV7-2 and TRBJ2-7, with 11 bases that match TRBD2. The CDR3 is made up of 14 amino acids. CDR1 and CDR2 from the germline V gene are SGHTA and FQGNSA. Trimming took 7 bases from V and 4 from J; bases not matched to a gene: 6. CDR3 sequence: CASTPGLAAYEQYF. The CDR3, as DNA: TGTGCCAGCACCCCGGGACTAGCGGCGTACGAGCAGTACTTC.

The rearrangement joins TRBV10-2 to TRBJ2-5; 8 nucleotides align to TRBD2. In germline, CDR1 is WSHSY, CDR2 SAAADI. V lost 3 bases to trimming and J lost 4 bases; unmatched junction nucleotides: 7. CDR3 size: 15 residues. The CDR3 here is CASSEAGAVVETQYF. DNA for the CDR3: TGCGCCAGCAGTGAAGCGGGGGCGGTTGTAGAGACCCAGTACTTC.

The chain recombines TRBV9 with TRBJ2-7, with 9 nucleotides matching TRBD2. The CDR3 is made up of 15 amino acids. Germline V gene sequence: CDR1 SGDLS, CDR2 YYNGEE. The V segment lost 0 bases and the J segment 8 bases; nucleotides outside the gene matches: 9. Here the CDR3 DNA reads TGTGCCAGCAGCGTAGGAAATAGCGGGAGTCTCAAGCAGTACTTC. Translated: CASSVGNSGSLKQYF.

The rearrangement uses TRBV28 and TRBJ1-1; TRBD1 aligns across 9 bases. This CDR3 comprises 16 residues. The germline V gene encodes CDR1 MDHEN and CDR2 SYDVKM. Trimming removed 5 bases from V and 3 bases from J; junction bases left unmatched: 10. The CDR3, as DNA: TGTGCCAGCAGTGCGTCCGGGACAGGGATTTACACTGAAGCTTTCTTT. Translation: CASSASGTGIYTEAFF.

This rearrangement joins TRBV2 to TRBJ2-5; 8 bases align to TRBD1. This CDR3 has 12 residues. Germline V gene sequence: CDR1 SNHLY, CDR2 FYNNEI. V gave up 6 bases and J gave up 5 bases; unmatched junction bases: 2. CDR3 sequence reads: CASRGQAETQYF. CDR3 in DNA: TGTGCCAGCAGGGGACAGGCGGAGACCCAGTACTTC.

This chain connects TRBV12-3 or TRBV12-4 to TRBJ1-1; no clear D gene. This CDR3 has 12 amino acids. Trimming left V 5 bases short and J 8 bases short, with 12 bases between. The CDR3 DNA is TGTGCCAGCAGTCTCACGGCGGGGGAAGCTTTCTTT. Amino acid sequence: CASSLTAGEAFF.